This T cell receptor (beta chain) was identified during a study of T cell responses to AZD1222 COVID-19 vaccine. Findings and limits, study-wide: Regions 160-218 and 743-854 held dominance among vaccine-associated CD4 TCRs, which spanned spike.

Sequenced by immunoSEQ multiplex PCR; TCRdb stores in-frame clones only, minus some. There are 90,000 to 150,000 clones in the sample; roughly nine tenths occur only once, and roughly 5.7% lies in the top ten. This clone was recorded only once. Its antigen is not identified. The CDR3 loop spans 13 amino acids. Per the germline V gene, CDR1 is GTSNPN and CDR2 is SVGIG (reference sequence). Trimming pared 4 bases from V and 0 bases from J, leaving 7 bases between. The receptor comes from an adult in good health. The specimen was peripheral blood, collected on day 0 of AZD1222 vaccination. The rearrangement uses TRBV30 and TRBJ1-5; D possibly corresponds to TRBD1 (6 bases). The CDR3 DNA reads TGTGCCTGGAACAGGGATAGCAATCAGCCCCAGCATTTT. This translates into CAWNRDSNQPQHF.